Below are 26 T cell receptor beta chains sequenced from a single sample in a study of T cells after posttransplantation cyclophosphamide. Clones were sequenced by immunoSEQ multiplex PCR, and TCRdb holds only the in-frame ones, with some missing. The sample has 35,000 to 40,000 clones, about three quarters seen once; the top ten hold roughly 7.4%. Cyclophosphamide on days +3 and +4 followed busulfan-fludarabine conditioning and a marrow graft. The starting material was CD4+ T cells sorted from blood, obtained approximately 1,900 days after a stem cell transplant with posttransplant cyclophosphamide. Receptor source: a female patient aged 35-55 years who received an allogeneic stem cell transplant from a related donor, was CMV-positive, and had no GVHD. A subset of T cells may come from the graft donor.

The chain uses TRBV6-1 and TRBJ2-1; weak D call: TRBD1 (5 bases). Germline V lookup: CDR1 MNHNS, CDR2 SASEGT. V lost 8 bases and J lost 1, with 12 bases in between. The CDR3 totals 14 residues. CDR3: CASQTSGSYNEQFF. CDR3 in DNA: TGTGCCAGCCAAACATCAGGGTCCTACAATGAGCAGTTCTTC.

The rearrangement joins TRBV7-6 to TRBJ2-3, with TRBD2 matching 12 bases. Germline V lookup: CDR1 SGHVS, CDR2 FNYEAQ. J lost 5 bases, V lost 1 base, and 13 bases had no gene match. The CDR3 has 19 amino acids. CDR3 protein: CASSLDPSGGALFLDTQYF. The CDR3 DNA follows: TGTGCCAGCAGCTTAGACCCTAGCGGGGGGGCGCTGTTTTTAGATACGCAGTATTTT.

V and J are TRBV6-1 and TRBJ1-1, with no clear D. Germline assignment: CDR1 MNHNS and CDR2 SASEGT. The CDR3 is made up of 14 amino acids. V lost 4 bases and J 1 base, leaving 10 bases between the germline ends. The CDR3 here is CASSAVPRNTEAFF. The DNA for the CDR3 is TGTGCCAGCAGTGCCGTTCCGCGGAACACTGAAGCTTTCTTT.

J is TRBJ1-1 and V is TRBV6-5; D gene unclear. The CDR3 totals 16 residues. Per germline, CDR1 MNHEY and CDR2 SVGAGI. V was cut by 0 bases and J by 2 bases, with 13 bases left in between. CDR3 DNA: TGTGCCAGCAGTTACTCGTTGCAAGCACCCAACACTGAAGCTTTCTTT. Amino acids: CASSYSLQAPNTEAFF.

In DNA, the CDR3 is TGTGCCAGCAGCGTCGGGACAGGGGGAAGAGCTTTCTTT. This encodes CASSVGTGGRAFF. The chain uses TRBV9 and TRBJ1-1, with 11 bases fitting TRBD1. CDR3 length: 13 residues. Trimming cost V 2 bases and J 10 bases; bases outside gene matches: 4. Germline-derived CDR1 and CDR2 are SGDLS and YYNGEE. The full variable domain, its missing parts supplied by reference TRBV9 and TRBJ1-1, is DSGVTQTPKHLITATGQRVTLRCSPRSGDLSVYWYQQSLDQGLQFLIQYYNGEERAKGNILERFSAQQFPDLHSELNLSSLELGDSALYFCASSVGTGGRAFFGQGTRLTVV.

This clone was recorded once. The chain has TRBV13 and TRBJ2-2, with TRBD2 matching 11 bases. From germline, CDR1 is PRHDT and CDR2 FYEKMQ (reference sequence). V shed 1 base, J shed 6 bases, and the junction held 4 bases outside the gene matches. This CDR3 spans 16 amino acids. CDR3 protein: CASSLDSGGAAGELFF. The DNA for the CDR3 is TGTGCCAGCAGCTTAGATAGCGGGGGGGCCGCCGGGGAGCTGTTTTTT.

The chain links TRBV4-3 to TRBJ2-7, with 10 bases matching TRBD2. Germline values: CDR1 LGHNA, CDR2 YSLEER. This CDR3 contains 17 residues. J lost 3 bases, V lost 3 bases, and 11 bases had no gene match. CDR3 sequence: CASSQSLLAGGIYEQYF. In nucleotides, the CDR3 is TGCGCCAGCAGCCAGTCGTTATTAGCGGGGGGAATCTACGAGCAGTACTTC.

This chain connects TRBV9 to TRBJ2-7; D possibly corresponds to TRBD2 (6 bases). V gave up 0 bases and J gave up 6 bases, with 25 bases separating them. The CDR3 runs to 18 residues. Germline CDR1 is SGDLS and CDR2 is YYNGEE. This chain's CDR3 is CASSVGGDPRTPQSEQYF. The CDR3, as DNA: TGTGCCAGCAGCGTAGGGGGGGACCCCCGCACGCCTCAGAGCGAGCAGTACTTC.

The chain carries TRBV2 and TRBJ1-5; TRBD1 matches 7 bases. CDR1 is SNHLY and CDR2 is FYNNEI in the germline V gene. The CDR3 totals 15 residues. J lost 0 bases, V lost 7 bases, and 6 bases had no gene match. Written as DNA, the CDR3 is TGTGCCAGCACCAAGACAGGGTATAGCAATCAGCCCCAGCATTTT. It yields the protein CASTKTGYSNQPQHF.

The chain has TRBV6-1 and TRBJ1-2; 8 bases agree with TRBD1. The V gene's germline CDR1 is MNHNS and CDR2 SASEGT. This CDR3 is built from 15 residues. Trimming took 6 bases from V and 6 from J; bases not matched to a gene: 12. The CDR3: CASSDPLTGANGYTF. CDR3 bases: TGTGCCAGCAGCGACCCCCTGACAGGGGCCAATGGCTACACCTTC.

J is TRBJ1-1 and V is TRBV7-9; 9 nucleotides align to TRBD1. Per the germline V gene, CDR1 is SEHNR and CDR2 is FQNEAQ (reference sequence). V lost 6 bases to trimming and J lost 5 bases; unmatched junction nucleotides: 13. This CDR3 spans 16 amino acids. The CDR3 DNA is TGTGCCAGCAGGGGGGACAGGGCGGGCGGGGATACTGAAGCTTTCTTT. Its translation: CASRGDRAGGDTEAFF.

The V call is TRBV4-2, the J call TRBJ1-2, with D possibly matching TRBD1 (6 bases). Trimming left V 1 base short and J 5 bases short, with 14 bases between. The CDR3 consists of 15 residues. From germline, CDR1 is LGHNA and CDR2 YNFKEQ. This CDR3 is CASSQVYPGDYGYTF. As DNA, the CDR3 is TGTGCCAGCAGCCAAGTATATCCAGGGGATTATGGCTACACCTTC.

V usage is TRBV4-1 and J usage is TRBJ2-1; 8 bases map to TRBD2. Per germline, CDR1 MGHRA and CDR2 YSYEKL. CDR3 length: 17 residues. J was trimmed by 0 bases and V by 3 bases; bases with no gene match: 7. CDR3 coding DNA: TGCGCCAGCAGCCAGTTAGCGGGGCCTAGCTCCTACAATGAGCAGTTCTTC. This codes for CASSQLAGPSSYNEQFF.

The chain combines TRBV5-6 with TRBJ2-1, with 8 bases identical to TRBD1. The length of the CDR3 is 16 residues. Germline values: CDR1 SGHDT, CDR2 YYEEEE. The V and J ends lost 3 bases and 9 bases, in that order; junction bases with no gene match: 14. The CDR3 nucleotides read TGTGCCAGCAGCTCTCTGACAGGGGCCCCGGGTGGTGAGCAGTTCTTC. Protein product: CASSSLTGAPGGEQFF.

This clone appeared a few times. This chain joins TRBV9 and TRBJ1-4; TRBD1 is a possible D gene (5 bases). CDR1 and CDR2 (germline): SGDLS, YYNGEE. This CDR3 region has 15 residues. Trimming left V 3 bases short and J 3 bases short, with 12 bases between. Written as DNA, the CDR3 is TGTGCCAGCAGCGGATCGCAGGGTCCTAATGAAAAACTGTTTTTT. This encodes CASSGSQGPNEKLFF.

This clone was detected once. The J gene is TRBJ1-5, the V gene TRBV13; TRBD1 matches 10 bases. Germline lookup yields CDR1 PRHDT and CDR2 FYEKMQ (reference sequence). CDR3 length: 18 amino acids. Losses at the gene ends were 7 bases for V and 1 base for J; bases not matched to a gene: 13. CDR3 DNA sequence: TGTGCCAGCACCGATGACCGGGACAGGGGTGGGAGCAATCAGCCCCAGCATTTT. Protein product: CASTDDRDRGGSNQPQHF.

The DNA of the CDR3 is TGTGCCAGCAGCGGCCGGAGCGGGGGGGCTCGCGAGCAGTACTTC. Residues: CASSGRSGGAREQYF. The chain couples TRBV7-2 to TRBJ2-7; 10 bases agree with TRBD2. V lost 5 bases, J lost 6 bases, and 10 bases stayed unmatched. Germline V gene sequence: CDR1 SGHTA, CDR2 FQGNSA. CDR3 length equals 15 residues.

The V and J genes are TRBV18 and TRBJ2-7; 11 bases are shared with TRBD2. Trimming at V came to 3 bases and at J to 1 base, leaving 2 bases not matched to a gene. The CDR3 runs 15 residues. Germline assignment: CDR1 KGHSH and CDR2 LQKENI. CDR3: CASSPGTSGSYEQYF. CDR3 DNA: TGTGCCAGCTCACCCGGGACTAGCGGATCCTACGAGCAGTACTTC.

The chain carries TRBV12-5 and TRBJ2-3, with 8 bases that match TRBD2. The CDR3 contains 15 residues. Germline CDR1 LGHNT, CDR2 FRNRAP. V gave up 5 bases and J gave up 6 bases; unmatched junction bases: 10. CDR3 nucleotide sequence: TGTGCTAGTGGTCCCCCGGGGCGGGGGGCGGATACGCAGTATTTT. Encoded protein: CASGPPGRGADTQYF. Combining the CDR3 with reference TRBV12-5 and TRBJ2-3 gives the whole variable domain DARVTQTPRHKVTEMGQEVTMRCQPILGHNTVFWYRQTMMQGLELLAYFRNRAPLDDSGMPKDRFSAEMPDATLATLKIQPSEPRDSAVYFCASGPPGRGADTQYFGPGTRLTVL.

The chain uses TRBV10-1 and TRBJ1-6; D is uncertain. The CDR3 consists of 14 residues. V lost 3 bases and J lost 7, with 10 bases in between. Germline CDR1 WNHNN, CDR2 SYGVQD (reference sequence). The DNA for the CDR3 is TGCGCCAGCAGTGATGGCAGGCAGAATTCACCCCTCCACTTT. Translated, it gives CASSDGRQNSPLHF.

This rearrangement joins TRBV4-1 to TRBJ2-4; TRBD1 aligns across 8 bases. Germline V CDR1 and CDR2: MGHRA, YSYEKL. The J segment lost 0 bases and the V segment lost 3 bases, leaving 7 bases of the junction unmatched. CDR3 length: 17 amino acids. The CDR3 loop is CASSHIGQGLAKNIQYF. CDR3 nucleotides: TGCGCCAGCAGCCATATTGGACAGGGTCTAGCCAAAAACATTCAGTACTTC.

This clone has just one count. This sequence joins TRBV7-2 and TRBJ1-1; no clear D. This CDR3 contains 14 residues. V was pared by 3 bases and J by 1 base, with 9 bases between. The germline CDR1 and CDR2 sequences are SGHTA and FQGNSA. The CDR3 DNA follows: TGTGCCAGCAGCTTCACAGCCTGGAACACTGAAGCTTTCTTT. Encoded protein: CASSFTAWNTEAFF.

This chain joins TRBV4-1 and TRBJ1-5; D may be TRBD1 (5 bases). The V gene lost 0 bases and the J gene lost 3 bases, with 12 bases spanning the gap. The CDR3 sequence is 16 residues long. CDR1 and CDR2 (germline): MGHRA, YSYEKL. In DNA form, the CDR3 reads TGCGCCAGCAGCCAAGATCAGACAGTGGTCAATCAGCCCCAGCATTTT. It encodes CASSQDQTVVNQPQHF.

V and J are TRBV5-1 and TRBJ2-5, with 7 bases identical to TRBD1. Per the germline V gene, CDR1 is SGHRS and CDR2 is YFSETQ. The CDR3 runs 13 residues. V shed 4 bases, J shed 1 base, and the junction held 1 base outside the gene matches. Here the CDR3 reads CASSRDSQETQYF. DNA of the CDR3: TGCGCCAGCAGCAGGGACAGCCAAGAGACCCAGTACTTC.

The chain combines TRBV5-1 with TRBJ1-6; D not certain. In germline, CDR1 is SGHRS, CDR2 YFSETQ. V was clipped by 0 bases and J by 6 bases, with 13 bases between them. CDR3 length equals 16 residues. CDR3: CASSLARVDANSPLHF. The CDR3 nucleotides are TGCGCCAGCAGCTTGGCCCGGGTCGACGCTAATTCACCCCTCCACTTT.

This clone has just one count. The chain is built from TRBV7-2 and TRBJ2-7, with no clear D. The CDR3 contains 13 residues. Trimming removed 5 bases from V and 6 bases from J, with 14 bases in between. Germline V gives CDR1 SGHTA, CDR2 FQGNSA. The CDR3 sequence: CASSLKRVGEQYF. The CDR3 DNA reads as TGTGCCAGCAGCCTCAAACGGGTTGGCGAGCAGTACTTC.